This T cell receptor beta chain stems from a study of blood T cell repertoires in COVID-19. Study details: Acute-phase and convalescent COVID-19 samples originated in the United States, Italy and Spain. T cells, B-cell-depleted T cells, or PBMCs supplied cDNA or gDNA.

In the authors' workflow: Estimation of nucleated cell counts relied on the amplification of reference gene primers. Produced via immunoSEQ multiplex PCR; TCRdb's table is partial and in-frame only. D and trimming come from the DNA, and the V and J calls and clone size come from that table. The table has some 80,000 clones, 90% seen once. The CDR3 extends over 17 amino acids. The V gene end was trimmed by 5 bases and the J gene end by 2 bases; junction bases not matched to a gene: 9. Germline V gene data show CDR1 as MDHEN and CDR2 as SYDVKM. This chain joins TRBV28 and TRBJ2-2, with TRBD1 identical over 9 bases. The sequence came from a woman older than 75 with active or convalescent COVID-19. The sequencing input was peripheral blood. CDR3 in DNA: TGTGCCAGCAGTCCACAAGGGACAGGGTTTAACACCGGGGAGCTGTTTTTT. This gives the protein CASSPQGTGFNTGELFF.